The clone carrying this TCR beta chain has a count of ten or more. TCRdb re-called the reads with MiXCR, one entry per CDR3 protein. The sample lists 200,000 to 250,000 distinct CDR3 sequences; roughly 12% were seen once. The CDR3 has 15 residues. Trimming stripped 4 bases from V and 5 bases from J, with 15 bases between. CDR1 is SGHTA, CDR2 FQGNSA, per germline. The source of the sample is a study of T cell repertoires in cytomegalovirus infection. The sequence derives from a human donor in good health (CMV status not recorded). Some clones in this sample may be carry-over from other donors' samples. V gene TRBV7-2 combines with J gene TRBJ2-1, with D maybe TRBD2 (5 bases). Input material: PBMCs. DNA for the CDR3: TGTGCCAGCAGCTCCCCCACTAGTCCCCACAATGAGCAGTTCTTC. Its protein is CASSSPTSPHNEQFF.